The 12 T cell receptor beta chains below were found in one sample sequenced in a study of PD-1 blockade in mismatch repair-deficient tumors. The data were produced by immunoSEQ multiplex PCR, yet TCRdb's version contains in-frame clones alone and is incomplete. The table has some 45,000 clones, around 77% seen once. The specimen was PBMCs, collected before pembrolizumab treatment. These receptors all stem from an adult with mismatch repair-deficient cancer.

This sequence joins TRBV2 and TRBJ2-5; D possibly corresponds to TRBD2 (5 bases). The CDR3 sequence is 13 residues long. Germline V gene sequence: CDR1 SNHLY, CDR2 FYNNEI. V lost 11 bases and J 1 base, leaving 14 bases between the germline ends. The CDR3 DNA reads TGTGCCGGCGCCCGGGATACCCAAGAGACCCAGTACTTC. It encodes CAGARDTQETQYF.

The chain employs TRBV5-1 and TRBJ2-2; D is perhaps TRBD2 (6 bases). V lost 3 bases, J lost 6 bases, and 12 bases lay in between. The CDR3 consists of 14 residues. CDR1 is SGHRS, CDR2 YFSETQ, per germline. CDR3 sequence reads: CASSYTGGAGELFF. CDR3 sequence (DNA): TGCGCCAGCAGCTACACCGGAGGGGCCGGGGAGCTGTTTTTT.

The rearrangement links TRBV6-4 to TRBJ1-1; 11 nucleotides agree with TRBD1. The germline V gene has CDR1 MRHNA and CDR2 SNTAGT. The CDR3 extends over 14 amino acids. V was pared by 2 bases and J by 5 bases, with 1 base of the junction left unmatched. The CDR3 protein is CASSDRDRGTEAFF. CDR3 nucleotides: TGTGCCAGCAGTGACCGGGACAGGGGGACTGAAGCTTTCTTT.

The V and J genes are TRBV7-6 and TRBJ1-1; maybe TRBD1 (6 bases). Germline assignment: CDR1 SGHVS and CDR2 FNYEAQ. Trimming shortened V by 4 bases and J by 0 bases, and 9 bases separated the two germline ends. The CDR3 is 14 residues long. The CDR3 DNA sequence: TGTGCCAGCAGCTATACAGGGTTGAACACTGAAGCTTTCTTT. This sequence encodes CASSYTGLNTEAFF.

The rearrangement uses TRBV5-4 and TRBJ2-7; D might be TRBD1 or TRBD2, each matching 5 bases. The length of the CDR3 is 14 residues. Germline values: CDR1 SGHNT, CDR2 YYREEE (reference sequence). The V gene lost 6 bases and the J gene lost 5 bases, with 18 bases spanning the gap. CDR3 coding DNA: TGTGCCAGCAAAAAGGGCCCACTAGGGGACGAGCAGTACTTC. Its protein is CASKKGPLGDEQYF.

The chain recombines TRBV28 with TRBJ1-1, with D possibly being TRBD1 (5 bases). The V gene lost 5 bases and the J gene lost 3 bases, with 19 bases spanning the gap. The CDR3 covers 16 residues. Germline V gene data show CDR1 as MDHEN and CDR2 as SYDVKM. CDR3 protein: CASSTLWGGGDTEAFF. DNA for the CDR3: TGTGCCAGCAGTACCCTATGGGGCGGTGGGGACACTGAAGCTTTCTTT. Using reference TRBV28 and TRBJ1-1 for the parts outside the CDR3, the full variable domain is DVKVTQSSRYLVKRTGEKVFLECVQDMDHENMFWYRQDPGLGLRLIYFSYDVKMKEKGDIPEGYSVSREKKERFSLILESASTNQTSMYLCASSTLWGGGDTEAFFGQGTRLTVV.

This chain connects TRBV6-1 to TRBJ1-5, with a possible D match to TRBD1 (5 bases). This CDR3 contains 14 residues. V dropped 6 bases and J dropped 1 base, with 10 bases sitting between them. Per germline, CDR1 MNHNS and CDR2 SASEGT. CDR3 nucleotide sequence: TGTGCCAGCAGGAGACAGCGGAGCAATCAGCCCCAGCATTTT. Residues: CASRRQRSNQPQHF.

This rearrangement joins TRBV18 to TRBJ1-4, with D unclear. CDR3 length equals 14 residues. The V gene lost 3 bases and the J gene lost 11 bases, with 16 bases spanning the gap. Germline V CDR1 and CDR2: KGHSH, LQKENI. CDR3 nucleotides: TGTGCCAGCTCACCGGGAACGGGTAACACTAAACTGTTTTTT. It encodes CASSPGTGNTKLFF.

V and J are TRBV5-4 and TRBJ2-7, with 12 bases matching TRBD2. Germline V gene lookup returns CDR1 SGHNT and CDR2 YYREEE (reference sequence). The V segment lost 4 bases and the J segment 4 bases; nucleotides outside the gene matches: 6. The CDR3 is 15 amino acids. DNA of the CDR3: TGTGCCAGCAGCCTTCAACTAGCGGGAGGTTACGAGCAGTACTTC. This sequence encodes CASSLQLAGGYEQYF. Full variable domain (remainder filled in from reference TRBV5-4 and TRBJ2-7): ETGVTQSPTHLIKTRGQQVTLRCSSQSGHNTVSWYQQALGQGPQFIFQYYREEENGRGNFPPRFSGLQFPNYSSELNVNALELDDSALYLCASSLQLAGGYEQYFGPGTRLTVT.

The V and J genes are TRBV7-2 and TRBJ1-5, with 7 bases lining up with TRBD1. V dropped 5 bases and J dropped 2; count of bases not matched to a gene: 6. The V gene's germline CDR1 is SGHTA and CDR2 FQGNSA. CDR3 length: 15 residues. The CDR3 region is CASSLIDRGNQPQHF. The CDR3 DNA reads TGTGCCAGCAGCCTAATTGACAGGGGCAATCAGCCCCAGCATTTT.

This chain connects TRBV18 to TRBJ2-1; 13 bases line up with TRBD2. The CDR3 spans 18 residues. V lost 3 bases, J lost 4 bases, and 9 bases stayed unmatched. Germline V gene sequence: CDR1 KGHSH, CDR2 LQKENI. The CDR3 loop reads CASSPGLAGLNRYNEQFF. DNA for the CDR3: TGTGCCAGCTCACCGGGACTAGCGGGATTAAACAGATACAATGAGCAGTTCTTC.

The chain employs TRBV28 and TRBJ2-2; 8 positions agree with TRBD1. Germline-derived CDR1 and CDR2 are MDHEN and SYDVKM. The CDR3 contains 14 residues. Trimming cost V 2 bases and J 5 bases; bases outside gene matches: 1. Written as DNA, the CDR3 is TGTGCCAGCAGTTTAAGACAGGGGACCGGGGAGCTGTTTTTT. Translation gives CASSLRQGTGELFF. Full variable domain (missing parts from reference TRBV28 and TRBJ2-2): DVKVTQSSRYLVKRTGEKVFLECVQDMDHENMFWYRQDPGLGLRLIYFSYDVKMKEKGDIPEGYSVSREKKERFSLILESASTNQTSMYLCASSLRQGTGELFFGEGSRLTVL.